This passage covers 7 T cell receptor beta chains from one sample sequenced in a study of OX40 agonist ivuxolimab in advanced cancers. Clones were sequenced by immunoSEQ multiplex PCR, and TCRdb holds only the in-frame ones, with some missing. Of fewer than 50,000 clones detected, around 92% appear once; the ten largest clones hold about a tenth. Specimen: CD4+ or CD8+ T cells sorted from blood, collected in a trial of the OX40 agonist ivuxolimab. Source of these receptors: an adult with an advanced solid tumor such as melanoma, head and neck, liver or kidney cancer.

This chain uses TRBV9 with TRBJ2-2, with D tentatively TRBD1 (6 bases). Germline CDR1 is SGDLS and CDR2 is YYNGEE. Trimming stripped 3 bases from V and 0 bases from J, with 12 bases between. The CDR3 has 16 residues. CDR3 residues: CASSAPQGTNTGELFF. The DNA for the CDR3 is TGTGCCAGCAGCGCGCCACAGGGTACGAACACCGGGGAGCTGTTTTTT.

The V and J genes are TRBV11-2 and TRBJ2-1; 9 positions agree with TRBD2. The CDR3 runs 15 residues. After removal of 2 bases from V and 7 bases from J, the junction contained 6 bases not matched to a gene. In germline, CDR1 is SGHAT, CDR2 FQNNGV. The CDR3 sequence is CASSLLAGLGNEQFF. The CDR3 DNA sequence: TGTGCCAGCAGCTTACTAGCGGGACTAGGGAATGAGCAGTTCTTC.

This chain uses TRBV29-1 with TRBJ2-5, with 7 bases fitting TRBD2. The CDR3 loop spans 18 amino acids. Germline lookup yields CDR1 SQVTM and CDR2 ANQGSEA. V was pared by 4 bases and J by 3 bases, with 20 bases of the junction left unmatched. CDR3 amino acids: CSVGIAAVRGGEEETQYF. The CDR3 DNA reads as TGCAGCGTTGGAATAGCGGCCGTCCGGGGAGGGGAAGAAGAGACCCAGTACTTC.

The V call is TRBV2, the J call TRBJ1-2; maybe TRBD1 (6 bases). CDR1 is SNHLY, CDR2 FYNNEI, per germline. The CDR3 runs 13 residues. The V and J ends lost 2 bases and 8 bases respectively, with 12 bases between them. The CDR3 DNA reads TGTGCCAGCAGTGAACTAGCAGGGGACGGCTACACCTTC. Its protein is CASSELAGDGYTF.

This chain joins TRBV28 and TRBJ2-5, with no clear D. Trimming took 5 bases from V and 5 from J, leaving 21 bases between them. The CDR3 extends over 16 amino acids. Germline lookup yields CDR1 MDHEN and CDR2 SYDVKM. The CDR3 DNA reads as TGTGCCAGCAGTGCCCCCCTGAGCCCGGAGTTGGAGACCCAGTACTTC. Protein product: CASSAPLSPELETQYF.

As DNA, the CDR3 is TGTGCCAGCAGAGTGACCGGGGGAAGGAACACTGAAGCTTTCTTT. Protein sequence: CASRVTGGRNTEAFF. The chain uses TRBV2 and TRBJ1-1, with D possibly being TRBD1 (5 bases). Germline CDR1 SNHLY, CDR2 FYNNEI. Trimming removed 6 bases from V and 1 base from J, with 15 bases in between. The CDR3 length is 15 residues.

This clone was observed once. The chain links TRBV19 to TRBJ2-3; tentatively, D is TRBD2 (6 bases). Trimming removed 1 base at V and 4 bases at J, with 9 bases between. The CDR3 is made up of 14 amino acids. Germline values: CDR1 LNHDA, CDR2 SQIVND (reference sequence). Written as DNA, the CDR3 is TGTGCCAGTAGTATAGGTGGAGGGCCAGATACGCAGTATTTT. Encoded protein: CASSIGGGPDTQYF.